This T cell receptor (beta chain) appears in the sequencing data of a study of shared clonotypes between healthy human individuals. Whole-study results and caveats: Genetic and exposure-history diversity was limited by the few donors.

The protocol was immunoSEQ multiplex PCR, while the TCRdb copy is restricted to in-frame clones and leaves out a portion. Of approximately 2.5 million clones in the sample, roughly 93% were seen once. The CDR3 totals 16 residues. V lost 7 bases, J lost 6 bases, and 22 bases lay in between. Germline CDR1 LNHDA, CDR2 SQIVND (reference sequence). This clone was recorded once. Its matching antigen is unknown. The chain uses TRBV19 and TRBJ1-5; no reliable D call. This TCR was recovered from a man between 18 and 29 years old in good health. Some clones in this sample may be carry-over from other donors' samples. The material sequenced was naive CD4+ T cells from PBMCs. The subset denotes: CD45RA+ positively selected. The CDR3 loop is CASNLRGPQVGQPQHF. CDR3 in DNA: TGTGCCAGTAATTTGCGGGGTCCCCAAGTCGGTCAGCCCCAGCATTTT.